The clone carrying this T cell receptor (beta chain) was observed a handful of times. In the original analysis: From reference gene primer amplification, estimates of nucleated cell counts were derived. Some clones are missing from TCRdb's copy, which holds only in-frame ones; the method was immunoSEQ multiplex PCR. That table furnishes V, J and clone size, whereas the DNA furnished D and trimming. The table has approximately 52,000 clones, approximately 92% seen once; the top ten hold around 5%. V lost 7 bases, J lost 1 base, and 3 bases stayed unmatched. This CDR3 is built from 13 residues. Germline values: CDR1 ENHRY, CDR2 SYGVKD. This specimen belongs to a study of blood T cell repertoires in COVID-19. The wider study: PBMCs, B-cell-depleted T cells, or T cells provided the cDNA or gDNA that made up the material.

J is TRBJ1-1 and V is TRBV10-3; 7 nucleotides agree with TRBD1. This receptor was obtained from a man between 60 and 70 years old with active COVID-19. The specimen sequenced was peripheral blood. The CDR3 DNA is TGTGCCATCACCCAGGGGGGGAACACTGAAGCTTTCTTT. Its protein is CAITQGGNTEAFF.